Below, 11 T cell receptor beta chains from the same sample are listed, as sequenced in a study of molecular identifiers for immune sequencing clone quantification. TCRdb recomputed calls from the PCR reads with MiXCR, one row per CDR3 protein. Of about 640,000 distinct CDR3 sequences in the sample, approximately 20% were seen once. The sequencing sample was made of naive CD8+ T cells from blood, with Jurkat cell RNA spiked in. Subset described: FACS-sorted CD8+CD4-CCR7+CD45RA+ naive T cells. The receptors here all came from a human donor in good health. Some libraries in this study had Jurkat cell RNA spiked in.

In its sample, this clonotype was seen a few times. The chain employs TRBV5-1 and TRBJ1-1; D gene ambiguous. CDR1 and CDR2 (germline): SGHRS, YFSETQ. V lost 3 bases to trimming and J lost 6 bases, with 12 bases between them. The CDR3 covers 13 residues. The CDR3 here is CASSSTLTAEAFF. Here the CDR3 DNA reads TGCGCCAGCAGCTCCACATTGACCGCTGAAGCTTTCTTT.

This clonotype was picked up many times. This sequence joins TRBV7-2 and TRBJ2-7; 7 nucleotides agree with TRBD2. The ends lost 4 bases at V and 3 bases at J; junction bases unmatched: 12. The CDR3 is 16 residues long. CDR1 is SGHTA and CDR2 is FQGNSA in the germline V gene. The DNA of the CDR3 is TGTGCCAGCAGCTCCAAGACTAGCCTTATCAACTACGAGCAGTACTTC. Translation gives CASSSKTSLINYEQYF.

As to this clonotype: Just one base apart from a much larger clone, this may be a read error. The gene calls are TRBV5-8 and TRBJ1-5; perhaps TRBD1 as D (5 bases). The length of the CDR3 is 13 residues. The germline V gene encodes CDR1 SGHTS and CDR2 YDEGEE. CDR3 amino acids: CASSLGASQPQRF. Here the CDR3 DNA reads TGTGCCAGCAGTCTCGGGGCGAGTCAGCCCCAGCGTTTT.

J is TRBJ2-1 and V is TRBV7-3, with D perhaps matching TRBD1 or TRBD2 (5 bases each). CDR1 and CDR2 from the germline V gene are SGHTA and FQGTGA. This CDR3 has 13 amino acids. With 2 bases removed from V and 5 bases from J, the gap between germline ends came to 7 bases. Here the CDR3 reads CASSLGTHNEQFF. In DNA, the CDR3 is TGTGCCAGCAGCTTAGGGACCCACAATGAGCAGTTCTTC.

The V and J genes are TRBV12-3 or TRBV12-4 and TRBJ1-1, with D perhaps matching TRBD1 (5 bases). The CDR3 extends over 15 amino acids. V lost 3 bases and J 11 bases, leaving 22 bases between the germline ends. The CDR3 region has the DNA TGTGCCAGCAGTTTCTCAGGAGGGACGAATTATGGGGCTTTCTTT. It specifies CASSFSGGTNYGAFF.

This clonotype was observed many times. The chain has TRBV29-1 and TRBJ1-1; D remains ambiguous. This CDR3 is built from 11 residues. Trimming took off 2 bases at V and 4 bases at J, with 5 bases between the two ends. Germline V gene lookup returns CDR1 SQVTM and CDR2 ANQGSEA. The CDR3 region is CSVELGTEAFF. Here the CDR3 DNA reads TGCAGCGTTGAATTAGGCACTGAAGCTTTCTTT.

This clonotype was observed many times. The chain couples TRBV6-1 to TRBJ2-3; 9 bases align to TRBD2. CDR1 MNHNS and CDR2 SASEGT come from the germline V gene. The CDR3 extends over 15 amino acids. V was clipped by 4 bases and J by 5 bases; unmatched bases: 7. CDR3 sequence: CASSVMRGGIDTQYF. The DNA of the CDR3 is TGTGCCAGCAGTGTGATGCGGGGGGGCATAGATACGCAGTATTTT.

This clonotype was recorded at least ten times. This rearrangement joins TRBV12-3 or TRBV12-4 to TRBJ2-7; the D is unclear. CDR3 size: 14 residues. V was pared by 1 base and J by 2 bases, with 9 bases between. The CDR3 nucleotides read TGTGCCAGCAGTTTAGAGTGGCAGACCTACGAGCAGTACTTC. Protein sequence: CASSLEWQTYEQYF.

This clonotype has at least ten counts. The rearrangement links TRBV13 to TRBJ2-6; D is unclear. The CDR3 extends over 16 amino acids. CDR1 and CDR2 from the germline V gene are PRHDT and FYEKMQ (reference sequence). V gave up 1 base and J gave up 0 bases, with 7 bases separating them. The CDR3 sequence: CASSLVTVSGANVLTF. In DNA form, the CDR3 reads TGTGCCAGCAGCTTAGTAACGGTCTCTGGGGCCAACGTCCTGACTTTC.

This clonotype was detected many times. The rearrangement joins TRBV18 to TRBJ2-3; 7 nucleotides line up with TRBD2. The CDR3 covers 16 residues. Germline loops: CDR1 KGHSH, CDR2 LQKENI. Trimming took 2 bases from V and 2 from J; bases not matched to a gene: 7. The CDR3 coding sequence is TGTGCCAGCTCACCAAATTGGCGGGAGTCCACAGATACGCAGTATTTT. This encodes CASSPNWRESTDTQYF.

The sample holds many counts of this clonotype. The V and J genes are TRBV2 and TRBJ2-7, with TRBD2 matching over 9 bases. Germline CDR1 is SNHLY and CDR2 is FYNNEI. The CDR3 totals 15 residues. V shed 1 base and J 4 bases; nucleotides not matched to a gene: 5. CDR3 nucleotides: TGTGCCAGCAGTGAAGGCGGGGGGGCGGTTTACGAGCAGTACTTC. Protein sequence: CASSEGGGAVYEQYF. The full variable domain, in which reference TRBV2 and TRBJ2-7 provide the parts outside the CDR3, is EPEVTQTPSHQVTQMGQEVILRCVPISNHLYFYWYRQILGQKVEFLVSFYNNEISEKSEIFDDQFSVERPDGSNFTLKIRSTKLEDSAMYFCASSEGGGAVYEQYFGPGTRLTVT.